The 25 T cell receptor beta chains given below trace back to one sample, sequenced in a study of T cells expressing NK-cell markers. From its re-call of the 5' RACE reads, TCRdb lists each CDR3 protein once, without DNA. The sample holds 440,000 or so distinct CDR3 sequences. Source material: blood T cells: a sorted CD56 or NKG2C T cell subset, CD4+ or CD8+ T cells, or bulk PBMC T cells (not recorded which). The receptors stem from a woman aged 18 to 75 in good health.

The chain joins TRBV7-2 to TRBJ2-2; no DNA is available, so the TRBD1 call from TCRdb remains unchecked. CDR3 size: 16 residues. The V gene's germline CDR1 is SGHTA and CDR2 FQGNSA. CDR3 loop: CASSVAGRGGTGELFF.

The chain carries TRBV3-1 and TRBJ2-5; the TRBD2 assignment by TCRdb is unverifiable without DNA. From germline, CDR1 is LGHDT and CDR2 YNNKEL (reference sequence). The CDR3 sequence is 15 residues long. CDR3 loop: CASSHTSGRLETQYF.

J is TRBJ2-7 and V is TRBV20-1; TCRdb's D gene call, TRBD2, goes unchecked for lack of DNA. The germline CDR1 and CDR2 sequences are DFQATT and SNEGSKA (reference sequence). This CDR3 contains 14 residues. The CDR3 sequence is CSARSGGPGYEQYF.

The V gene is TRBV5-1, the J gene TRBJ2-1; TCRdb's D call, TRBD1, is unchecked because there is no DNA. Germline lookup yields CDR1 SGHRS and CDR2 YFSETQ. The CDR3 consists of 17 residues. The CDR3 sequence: CASSLGAGTGSYNEQFF.

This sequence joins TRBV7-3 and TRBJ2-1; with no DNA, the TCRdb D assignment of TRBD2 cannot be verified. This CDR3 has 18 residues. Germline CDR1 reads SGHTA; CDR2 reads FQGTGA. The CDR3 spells CASSSPGLAGLGYNEQFF. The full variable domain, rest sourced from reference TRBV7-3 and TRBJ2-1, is GAGVSQTPSNKVTEKGKYVELRCDPISGHTALYWYRQSLGQGPEFLIYFQGTGAADDSGLPNDRFFAVRPEGSVSTLKIQRTERGDSAVYLCASSSPGLAGLGYNEQFFGPGTRLTVL.

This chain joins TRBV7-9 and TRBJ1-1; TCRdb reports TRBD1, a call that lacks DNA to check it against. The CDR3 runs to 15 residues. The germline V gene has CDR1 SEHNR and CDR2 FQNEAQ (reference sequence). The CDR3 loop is CASSNFGGANTEAFF.

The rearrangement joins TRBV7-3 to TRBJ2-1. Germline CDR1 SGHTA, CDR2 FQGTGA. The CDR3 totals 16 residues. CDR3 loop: CASSLNPGRSYNEQFF.

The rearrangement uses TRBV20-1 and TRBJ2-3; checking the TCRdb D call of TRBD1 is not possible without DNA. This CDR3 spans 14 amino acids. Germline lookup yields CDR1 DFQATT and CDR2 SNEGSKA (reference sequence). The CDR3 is CSAQDRGGTDTQYF.

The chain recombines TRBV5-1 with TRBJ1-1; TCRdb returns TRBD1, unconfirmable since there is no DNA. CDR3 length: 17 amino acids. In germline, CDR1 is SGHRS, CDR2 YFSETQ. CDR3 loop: CASSLTSSGQSNTEAFF.

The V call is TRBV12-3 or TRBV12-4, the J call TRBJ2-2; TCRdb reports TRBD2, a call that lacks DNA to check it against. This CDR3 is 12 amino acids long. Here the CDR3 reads CASRDSTGELFF.

This chain's CDR3 is CASSQVDPEMQYF. This chain connects TRBV3-1 to TRBJ2-3. The CDR3 extends over 13 amino acids. Germline CDR1 is LGHDT and CDR2 is YNNKEL (reference sequence).

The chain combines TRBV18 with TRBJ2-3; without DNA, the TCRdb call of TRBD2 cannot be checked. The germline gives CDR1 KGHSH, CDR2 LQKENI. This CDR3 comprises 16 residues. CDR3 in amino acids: CASSPLAGTRTDTQYF.

The CDR3 sequence is CASRPLAGGPGEQFF. The chain uses TRBV5-5 and TRBJ2-1; TCRdb reports TRBD2, a call that lacks DNA to check it against. Looked up from germline, CDR1 is SGHKS and CDR2 is YYEKEE (reference sequence). CDR3 length equals 15 residues.

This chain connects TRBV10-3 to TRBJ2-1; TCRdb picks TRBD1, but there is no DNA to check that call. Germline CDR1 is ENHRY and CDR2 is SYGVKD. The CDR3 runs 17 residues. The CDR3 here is CAISESGGQAYYNEQFF.

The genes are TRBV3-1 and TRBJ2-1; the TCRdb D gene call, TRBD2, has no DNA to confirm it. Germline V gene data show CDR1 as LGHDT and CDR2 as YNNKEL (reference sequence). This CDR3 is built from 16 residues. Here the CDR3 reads CASSQDQLAGVDEQFF.

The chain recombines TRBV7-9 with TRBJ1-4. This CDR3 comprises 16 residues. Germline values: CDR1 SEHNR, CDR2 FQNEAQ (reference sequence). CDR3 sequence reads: CASSLLLGTSNEKLFF.

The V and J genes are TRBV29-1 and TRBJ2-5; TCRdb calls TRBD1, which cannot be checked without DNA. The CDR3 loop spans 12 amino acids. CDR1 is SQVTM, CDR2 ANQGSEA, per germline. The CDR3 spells CSVNRGYETQYF. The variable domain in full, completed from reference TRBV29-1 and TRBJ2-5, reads SAVISQKPSRDICQRGTSLTIQCQVDSQVTMMFWYRQQPGQSLTLIATANQGSEATYESGFVIDKFPISRPNLTFSTLTVSNMSPEDSSIYLCSVNRGYETQYFGPGTRLLVL.

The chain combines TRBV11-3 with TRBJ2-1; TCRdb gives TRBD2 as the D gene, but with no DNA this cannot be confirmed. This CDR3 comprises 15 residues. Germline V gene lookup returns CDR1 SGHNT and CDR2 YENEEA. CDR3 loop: CASSLGGPTYNEQFF.

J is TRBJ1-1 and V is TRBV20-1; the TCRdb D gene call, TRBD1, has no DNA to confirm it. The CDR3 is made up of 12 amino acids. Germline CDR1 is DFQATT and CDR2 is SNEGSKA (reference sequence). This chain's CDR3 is CSADQGYTEAFF.

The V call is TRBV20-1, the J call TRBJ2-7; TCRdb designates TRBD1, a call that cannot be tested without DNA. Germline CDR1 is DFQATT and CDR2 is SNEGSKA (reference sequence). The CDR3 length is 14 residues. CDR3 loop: CSASSGVQIYEQYF.

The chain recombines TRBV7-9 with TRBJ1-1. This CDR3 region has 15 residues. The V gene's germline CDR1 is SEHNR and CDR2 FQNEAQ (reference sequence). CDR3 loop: CASSGPLPMNTEAFF.

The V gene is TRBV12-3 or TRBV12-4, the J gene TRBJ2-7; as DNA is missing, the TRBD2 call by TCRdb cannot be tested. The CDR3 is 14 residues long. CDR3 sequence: CASSLGQPISEQYF.

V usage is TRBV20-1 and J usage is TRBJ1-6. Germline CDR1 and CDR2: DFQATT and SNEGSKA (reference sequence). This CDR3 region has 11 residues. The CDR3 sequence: CSAQGNSPLHF.

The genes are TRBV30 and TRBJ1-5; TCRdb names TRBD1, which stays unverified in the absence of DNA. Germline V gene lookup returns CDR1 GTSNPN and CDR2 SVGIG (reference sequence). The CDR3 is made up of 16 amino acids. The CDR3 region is CAWSVGRGRGNQPQHF. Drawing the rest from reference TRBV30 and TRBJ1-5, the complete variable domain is SQTIHQWPATLVQPVGSPLSLECTVEGTSNPNLYWYRQAAGRGLQLLFYSVGIGQISSEVPQNLSASRPQDRQFILSSKKLLLSDSGFYLCAWSVGRGRGNQPQHFGDGTRLSIL.

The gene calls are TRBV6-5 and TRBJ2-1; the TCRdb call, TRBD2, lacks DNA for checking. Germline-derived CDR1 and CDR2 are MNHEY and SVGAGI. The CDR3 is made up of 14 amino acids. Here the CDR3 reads CASSPSLADNEQFF.